These 2 T cell receptor beta chains were all obtained from the same sample, sequenced in a study of long-term antiretroviral therapy in people with HIV. At survey level, the immunoSEQ assay was run in its v3.0 version. This table comes from immunoSEQ multiplex PCR, and its TCRdb copy is limited to in-frame clones, with some not included. This sample has some 28,000 clones, with 80% found just once. The material sequenced was unsorted PBMCs, taken 0.3 years after starting antiretroviral therapy. These receptor sequences come from a man aged 35-49 years with HIV.

This clone was recorded only once. The chain is built from TRBV5-1 and TRBJ2-6, with D possibly TRBD1 on 5 matching bases. V lost 2 bases to trimming and J lost 0 bases, with 12 bases between them. The germline CDR1 and CDR2 sequences are SGHRS and YFSETQ. The CDR3 contains 17 residues. The CDR3 region has the DNA TGCGCCAGCAGCTTATCCACAGGTCTCTCTGGGGCCAACGTCCTGACTTTC. Residues: CASSLSTGLSGANVLTF.

The chain combines TRBV19 with TRBJ2-3; D unresolved. Germline-derived CDR1 and CDR2 are LNHDA and SQIVND (reference sequence). The CDR3 has 13 residues. The V end lost 3 bases, the J end lost 6 bases, and 10 bases lay between the germline ends. CDR3 DNA: TGTGCCAGTAGTATGTCGGCATCCGATACGCAGTATTTT. This gives the protein CASSMSASDTQYF.